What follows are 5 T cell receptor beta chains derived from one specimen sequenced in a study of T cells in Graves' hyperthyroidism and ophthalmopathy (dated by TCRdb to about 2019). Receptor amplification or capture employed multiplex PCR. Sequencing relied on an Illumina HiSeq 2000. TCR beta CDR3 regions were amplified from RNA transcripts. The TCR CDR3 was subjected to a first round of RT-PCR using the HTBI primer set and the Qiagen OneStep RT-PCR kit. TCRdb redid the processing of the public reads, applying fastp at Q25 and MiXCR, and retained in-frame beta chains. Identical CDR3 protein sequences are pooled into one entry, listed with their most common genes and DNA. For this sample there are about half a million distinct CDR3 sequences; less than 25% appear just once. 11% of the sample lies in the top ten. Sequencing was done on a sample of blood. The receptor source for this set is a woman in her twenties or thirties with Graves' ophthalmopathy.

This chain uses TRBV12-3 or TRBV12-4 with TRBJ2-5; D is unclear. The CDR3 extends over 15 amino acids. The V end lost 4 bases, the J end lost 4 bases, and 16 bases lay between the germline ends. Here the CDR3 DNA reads TGTGCCAGCAGTTCCGGGCGAATGGTAGGAGAGACCCAGTACTTC. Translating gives CASSSGRMVGETQYF.

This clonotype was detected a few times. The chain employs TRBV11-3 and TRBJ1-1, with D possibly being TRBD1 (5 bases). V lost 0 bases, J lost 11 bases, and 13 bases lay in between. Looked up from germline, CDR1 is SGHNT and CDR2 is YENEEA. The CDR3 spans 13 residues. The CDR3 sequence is CASSLDPVREAFF. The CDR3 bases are TGTGCCAGCAGCTTAGATCCGGTCAGGGAGGCTTTCTTT.

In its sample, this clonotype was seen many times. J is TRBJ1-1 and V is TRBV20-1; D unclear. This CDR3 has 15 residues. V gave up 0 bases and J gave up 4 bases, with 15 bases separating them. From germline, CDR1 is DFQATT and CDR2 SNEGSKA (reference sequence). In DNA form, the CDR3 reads TGCAGTGCTAGAGATCGGTACGGTTCGGTCACTGAAGCTTTCTTT. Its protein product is CSARDRYGSVTEAFF.

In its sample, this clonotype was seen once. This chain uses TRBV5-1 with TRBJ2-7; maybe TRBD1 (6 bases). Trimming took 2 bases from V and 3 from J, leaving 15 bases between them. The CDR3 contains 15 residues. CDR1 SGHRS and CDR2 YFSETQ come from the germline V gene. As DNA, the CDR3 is TGCGCCAGCAGCTTTAGTCAGGGGCCGGTCTACGAGCAGTACTTC. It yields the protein CASSFSQGPVYEQYF.

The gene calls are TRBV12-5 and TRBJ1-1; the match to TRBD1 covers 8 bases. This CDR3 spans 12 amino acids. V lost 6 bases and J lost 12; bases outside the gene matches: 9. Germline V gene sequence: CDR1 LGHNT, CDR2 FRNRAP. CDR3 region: CASGPRQGRTFF. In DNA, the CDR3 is TGTGCTAGTGGCCCTCGACAGGGGAGAACTTTCTTT.